This T cell receptor beta chain was identified in a study of STAT5B mutations in CD4+ large granular lymphocyte leukemia. This table comes from immunoSEQ multiplex PCR, and its TCRdb copy is limited to in-frame clones, with some not included. This table holds about 34,000 clones, around 89% found once. CDR3 length: 16 amino acids. V dropped 1 base and J dropped 6 bases, with 18 bases sitting between them. Germline V gene lookup returns CDR1 MGHRA and CDR2 YSYEKL. This clone was seen a handful of times. Sample: CD4+ T cells from blood buffy coats. The V call is TRBV4-1, the J call TRBJ1-1, with no clear D. The source of this sequence is a human donor in good health. The CDR3 bases are TGCGCCAGCAGCCAAGTCGGACGGCGAGGGTATGCTGAAGCTTTCTTT. It yields the protein CASSQVGRRGYAEAFF.